This T cell receptor beta chain was captured in a study of shared clonotypes between healthy human individuals. Turning to the study itself: Plates per donor: three CD4 naive, three CD4 memory, two CD8 naive, one CD8 memory.

Original analysis: Without quality scores, immunoSEQ junctional reads could not be filtered like full-length reads. Method: immunoSEQ multiplex PCR; TCRdb's copy keeps in-frame clones and lacks some. That table gives V, J and clone size, and the DNA gave D and trimming. The sample shows about 2,500,000 clones, more than 90% of them seen only once. The CDR3 runs 15 residues. Germline V gives CDR1 MNHNS, CDR2 SASEGT. The V end lost 6 bases, the J end lost 6 bases, and 15 bases lay between the germline ends. Memory CD4+ cells were the fraction left after CD45RA+ naive selection. The chain recombines TRBV6-1 with TRBJ1-6; no definite D call. Sequenced sample: naive CD4+ T cells sorted from blood. The subset denotes: CD45RA+ positively selected. The source is a man younger than 30 in good health. Here the CDR3 DNA reads TGTGCCAGCAGCCAAAACTCGGGAGGTAATTCACCCCTCCACTTT. This codes for CASSQNSGGNSPLHF.